Listed here is a single T cell receptor beta chain. This clonotype was seen a handful of times. Its antigen is currently not known. Base-call qualities are not available, and no considerably larger clone is one nucleotide away. These data originate in a study of CD8 T cells in Susac syndrome (dated by TCRdb to the late 2010s). For the wider study: Repertoire sequencing was used to test whether CD8+ T cell activation and differentiation in Susac syndrome was antigen driven. The full study reports these points: The study acknowledged that relatively few individuals were included in the TCR sequencing and HLA analysis.

RNA was extracted using the RNeasy kit, and about 0.45 to 1 ug of the RNA was reverse transcribed with random hexamers. The immunoSEQ multiplex PCR assay, which covers 54 Vbeta and 13 Jbeta segments, was used to amplify TCR beta CDR3 regions. PCR amplification bias was corrected using a synthetic template baseline for primer optimization and computational correction. The source study handled its data this way. Reads were annotated to V, D and J genes according to IMGT and were analyzed with immunoSEQ Analyzer, with only productive sequences retained. Clonality was computed as one minus Shannon entropy normalized by log2 of the number of productive unique sequences. For each patient and control, public and private clones were evaluated among the 100 most prevalent clones. A clone was defined as Susac-specific if it was absent from the healthy and MS cohorts, from some 1,100 published viral clones and from other ImmuneACCESS disease sequences. TCRdb cleaned the public reads at Q25 with fastp, built clones with MiXCR and kept in-frame beta chains. Here each entry gathers all rows of one CDR3 protein and keeps the most common genes and DNA. These V and J calls are TCRdb output, not the study's own analysis. Counted in this sample were 150,000 to 200,000 distinct CDR3 sequences; around 94% of them appeared once. Of the sample, 0.11% to 0.15% falls within the top ten clones.

The CDR3 starts with the cysteine, ends with the phenylalanine, and has 13 residues. Only CDR3 DNA is held: 39 bases, read in frame from base 1. In the germline V gene (reference sequence), CDR1 corresponds to MNHEY and CDR2 to SMNVEV. Trimming at the junction amounts to 4 bases on V and 4 bases on J, and the germline ends lie 8 bases apart. Peripheral blood CD8+ and CD4+ T cells from healthy donors, Susac syndrome patients and multiple sclerosis patients were profiled using high-throughput TCR beta sequencing. The healthy donors served as controls matched for age and sex. Bulk CD8+ and CD4+ T cells were purified magnetically by negative isolation, whereas CD8+ TEMRA cells were enriched by FACS. Blood was drawn into EDTA tubes, processed within 24 hours, and PBMCs were isolated by density gradient centrifugation. PBMCs destined for TCR sequencing were cryopreserved in liquid nitrogen and later thawed in a 37 °C water bath. A purity of at least 90% was achieved for sorted or isolated CD4+, CD8+ and CD8+ TEMRA cells.

The sequence links TRBV27 to TRBJ2-1, and perhaps TRBD2 as D gene, on 6 matching bases. The sequence derives from a human donor in good health. Sequenced material: CD4+ T cells from PBMCs. The encoded CDR3 is CASSWGVYNEQFF. The DNA is TGTGCCAGCAGTTGGGGGGTTTACAATGAGCAGTTCTTC.